The 8 T cell receptor beta chains below all came from one sample that was sequenced in a study of metastatic and nonmetastatic thyroid tumors. No patient received treatment before thyroid surgery. TCRdb redid the clone calls on the PCR reads using MiXCR. Of about 30,000 clones listed, approximately 25% are singletons. The source material was blood. The source of these receptors is a female donor with papillary thyroid cancer or a benign thyroid nodule (not recorded which). Some clones in this sample may be carry-over from other donors' samples.

As concerns this clone: Other DNA sequences in the sample encode the same CDR3. The chain joins TRBV7-2 to TRBJ2-1, with 8 bases matching TRBD2. The germline gives CDR1 SGHTA, CDR2 FQGNSA. J lost 4 bases, V lost 5 bases, and 4 bases had no gene match. This CDR3 spans 14 amino acids. The CDR3 is CASSRTSGYNEQFF. The CDR3 DNA reads TGTGCCAGCAGCCGTACTAGCGGATACAATGAGCAGTTCTTC.

V is TRBV5-1 and J is TRBJ2-7; TRBD2 agrees at 12 bases. Losses at the gene ends were 4 bases for V and 2 bases for J; bases not matched to a gene: 4. Germline lookup yields CDR1 SGHRS and CDR2 YFSETQ. The CDR3 covers 15 residues. This CDR3 reads CASSPTSGRPYEQYF. The CDR3 DNA follows: TGCGCCAGCAGCCCAACTAGCGGGAGGCCCTACGAGCAGTACTTC.

The rearrangement uses TRBV5-6 and TRBJ2-7; tentatively, D is TRBD1 (6 bases). This CDR3 is built from 14 residues. V was pared by 0 bases and J by 4 bases, with 11 bases between. Germline assignment: CDR1 SGHDT and CDR2 YYEEEE. The CDR3: CASSLDGTPYEQYF. The CDR3, as DNA: TGTGCCAGCAGCTTGGATGGGACACCTTACGAGCAGTACTTC.

A remark on this clone: At one end the junction does not follow the germline gene, possibly because of a read error. The chain is built from TRBV15 and TRBJ2-1; 10 positions agree with TRBD2. The CDR3 loop spans 20 amino acids. From germline, CDR1 is LNHNV and CDR2 YYDKDF (reference sequence). CDR3 nucleotide sequence: TGTGCCACCAGTAGAGATTTAAGGCTAGCGGGAGTCGGATCCTACAATGAGCAGTTCTTC. This sequence encodes CATSRDLRLAGVGSYNEQFF.

The chain combines TRBV28 with TRBJ1-1, with TRBD1 matching 7 bases. From germline, CDR1 is MDHEN and CDR2 SYDVKM. V lost 7 bases and J lost 0; bases outside the gene matches: 5. The CDR3 is 14 residues long. CDR3 region: CASKRTGMNTEAFF. Written as DNA, the CDR3 is TGTGCCAGCAAAAGGACAGGTATGAACACTGAAGCTTTCTTT.

This clone has a count of ten or more. V is TRBV25-1 and J is TRBJ1-2; D is ambiguous. Germline values: CDR1 MGHDK, CDR2 SYGVNS. The CDR3 sequence is 20 residues long. Trimming took off 6 bases at V and 0 bases at J, with 29 bases between the two ends. The CDR3 bases are TGTGCCAGCAGACGGAGGGCTTTCCTTTTTTTTTCTCCGCCTAACTATGGCTACACCTTC. Protein product: CASRRRAFLFFSPPNYGYTF.

This clone was counted many times. Here the CDR3 reads CASSLSTSVWNEQFF. The CDR3 DNA follows: TGTGCCAGCAGCTTATCGACTAGCGTATGGAATGAGCAGTTCTTC. This chain joins TRBV11-3 and TRBJ2-1, with 8 bases fitting TRBD2. CDR3 length: 15 amino acids. Per germline, CDR1 SGHNT and CDR2 YENEEA. With V trimmed by 2 bases and J by 7 bases, 7 bases remained unmatched.

This clone was picked up many times. CDR3 amino acids: CSAAQRDGETQYF. Written as DNA, the CDR3 is TGCAGTGCTGCACAGCGGGATGGAGAGACCCAGTACTTC. The chain combines TRBV20-1 with TRBJ2-5, with 7 bases matching TRBD2. Germline CDR1 reads DFQATT; CDR2 reads SNEGSKA (reference sequence). This CDR3 spans 13 amino acids. J was trimmed by 4 bases and V by 5 bases; bases with no gene match: 7.